This T cell receptor (beta chain) emerged from a study of T cells after yellow fever vaccination. Study conclusions and caveats: Abundant clonotypes from the bulk population could get into FACS-sorted repertoires as contaminants. Researchers noted that a small share of clonotypes showed up in both CD4 and CD8 compartments.

This clonotype has at least ten counts. What it recognizes is unknown. MiXCR, run by TCRdb on the 5' RACE reads, gives a single entry per CDR3 protein. The repertoire has over 120,000 distinct CDR3 sequences, under 8% of them found once; the top ten carry under 0.7%. This receptor was identified in a man aged 25 to 40 who received the YFV17D yellow fever vaccine. Material: CD4+ T cells sorted from PBMCs, obtained 10 days after the yellow fever booster vaccination.

CDR3: CSARFVYGSQETQYF. CDR3 coding DNA: TGCAGTGCTAGGTTTGTTTACGGCTCGCAAGAGACCCAGTACTTC. This rearrangement joins TRBV20-1 to TRBJ2-5; no definite D call. CDR3 length: 15 residues. Deletions cut 3 bases from V and 2 bases from J, with 16 bases between. Germline V gene sequence: CDR1 DFQATT, CDR2 SNEGSKA (reference sequence).